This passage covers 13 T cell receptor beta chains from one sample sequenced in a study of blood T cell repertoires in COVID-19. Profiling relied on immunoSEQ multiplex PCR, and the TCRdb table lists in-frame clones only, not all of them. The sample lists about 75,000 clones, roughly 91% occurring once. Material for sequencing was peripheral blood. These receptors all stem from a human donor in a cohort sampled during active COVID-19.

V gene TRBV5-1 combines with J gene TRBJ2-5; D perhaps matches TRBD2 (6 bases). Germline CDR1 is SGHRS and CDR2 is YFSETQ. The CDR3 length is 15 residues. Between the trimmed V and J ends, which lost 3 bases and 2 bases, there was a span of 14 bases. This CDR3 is CASSWGREIQETQYF. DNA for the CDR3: TGCGCCAGCAGCTGGGGACGGGAGATACAAGAGACCCAGTACTTC. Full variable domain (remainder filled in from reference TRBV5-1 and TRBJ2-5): KAGVTQTPRYLIKTRGQQVTLSCSPISGHRSVSWYQQTPGQGLQFLFEYFSETQRNKGNFPGRFSGRQFSNSRSEMNVSTLELGDSALYLCASSWGREIQETQYFGPGTRLLVL.

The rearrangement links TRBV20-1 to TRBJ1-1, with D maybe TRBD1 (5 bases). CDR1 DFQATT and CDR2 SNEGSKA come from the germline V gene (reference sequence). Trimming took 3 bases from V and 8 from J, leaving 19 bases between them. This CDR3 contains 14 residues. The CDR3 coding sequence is TGCAGTGCTAGTATAGGGGTCGGGGGGTTCGAAGCTTTCTTT. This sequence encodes CSASIGVGGFEAFF.

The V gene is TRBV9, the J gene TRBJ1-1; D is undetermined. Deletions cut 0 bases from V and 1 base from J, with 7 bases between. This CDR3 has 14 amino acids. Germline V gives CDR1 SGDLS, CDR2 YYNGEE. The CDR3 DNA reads TGTGCCAGCAGCGTAGAGGGAGAGAACACTGAAGCTTTCTTT. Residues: CASSVEGENTEAFF.

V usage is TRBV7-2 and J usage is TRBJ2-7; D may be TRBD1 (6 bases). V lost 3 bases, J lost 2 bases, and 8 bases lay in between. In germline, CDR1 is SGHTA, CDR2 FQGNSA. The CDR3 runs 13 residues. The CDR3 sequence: CASSFNRAYEQYF. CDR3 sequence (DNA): TGTGCCAGCAGCTTTAACAGGGCCTACGAGCAGTACTTC.

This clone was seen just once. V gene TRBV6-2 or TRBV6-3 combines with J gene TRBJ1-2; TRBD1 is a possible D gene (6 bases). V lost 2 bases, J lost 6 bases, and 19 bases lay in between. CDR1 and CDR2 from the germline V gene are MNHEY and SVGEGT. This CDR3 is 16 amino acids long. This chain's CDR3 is CASSYHRDLTKDGYTF. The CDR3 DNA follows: TGTGCCAGCAGTTACCACAGGGACCTCACCAAGGATGGCTACACCTTC.

This chain's CDR3 is CASTPPGRDYEQYF. The CDR3 DNA follows: TGTGCCAGCACTCCCCCGGGGCGGGACTACGAGCAGTACTTC. The V call is TRBV2, the J call TRBJ2-7, with D possibly TRBD2 on 6 matching bases. Trimming pared 7 bases from V and 3 bases from J, leaving 16 bases between. Germline-derived CDR1 and CDR2 are SNHLY and FYNNEI. This CDR3 has 14 residues.

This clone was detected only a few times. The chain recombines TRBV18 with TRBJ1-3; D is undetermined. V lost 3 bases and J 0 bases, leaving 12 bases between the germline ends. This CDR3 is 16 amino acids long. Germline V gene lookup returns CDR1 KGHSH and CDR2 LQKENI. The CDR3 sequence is CASSPARGSSGNTIYF. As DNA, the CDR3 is TGTGCCAGCTCACCCGCGCGGGGATCCTCTGGAAACACCATATATTTT.

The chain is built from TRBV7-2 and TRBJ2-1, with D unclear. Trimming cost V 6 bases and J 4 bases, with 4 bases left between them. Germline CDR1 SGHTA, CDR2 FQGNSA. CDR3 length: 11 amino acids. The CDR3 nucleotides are TGTGCCAGCAGATCATACAATGAGCAGTTCTTC. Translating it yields CASRSYNEQFF.

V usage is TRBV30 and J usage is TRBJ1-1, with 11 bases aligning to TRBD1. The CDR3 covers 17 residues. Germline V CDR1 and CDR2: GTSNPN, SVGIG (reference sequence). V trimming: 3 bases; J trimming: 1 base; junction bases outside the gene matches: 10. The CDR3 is CAWRTPGTGGPNTEAFF. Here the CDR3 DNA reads TGTGCCTGGAGGACCCCCGGGACAGGGGGACCGAACACTGAAGCTTTCTTT.

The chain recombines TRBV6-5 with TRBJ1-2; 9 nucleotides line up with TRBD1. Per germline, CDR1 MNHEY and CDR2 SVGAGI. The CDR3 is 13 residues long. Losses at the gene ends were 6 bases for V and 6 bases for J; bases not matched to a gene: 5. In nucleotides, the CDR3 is TGTGCCAGCAGCCCCGGGACAGGGAATGGCTACACCTTC. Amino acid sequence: CASSPGTGNGYTF.

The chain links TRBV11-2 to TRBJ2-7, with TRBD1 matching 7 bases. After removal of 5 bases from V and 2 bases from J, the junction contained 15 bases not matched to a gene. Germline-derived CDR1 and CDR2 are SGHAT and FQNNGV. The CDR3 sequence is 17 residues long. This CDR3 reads CASSTLSPGGATYEQYF. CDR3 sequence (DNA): TGTGCCAGCAGCACACTAAGCCCAGGGGGTGCAACCTACGAGCAGTACTTC.

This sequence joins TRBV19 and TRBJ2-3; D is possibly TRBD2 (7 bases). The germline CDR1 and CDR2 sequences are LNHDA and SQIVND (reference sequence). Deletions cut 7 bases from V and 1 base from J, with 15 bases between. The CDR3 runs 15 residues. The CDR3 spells CASIPRGHRTDTQYF. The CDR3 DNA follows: TGTGCCAGTATCCCGCGGGGGCACCGCACAGATACGCAGTATTTT.

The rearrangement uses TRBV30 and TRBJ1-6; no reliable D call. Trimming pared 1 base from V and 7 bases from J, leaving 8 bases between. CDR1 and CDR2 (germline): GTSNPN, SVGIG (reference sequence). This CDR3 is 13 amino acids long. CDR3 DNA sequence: TGTGCCTGGAGTGGAAGAGCCAATTCACCCCTCCACTTT. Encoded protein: CAWSGRANSPLHF.